These 8 T cell receptor beta chains were all obtained from the same sample, sequenced in a study of shared clonotypes between healthy human individuals. Repertoires were generated with immunoSEQ multiplex PCR, while TCRdb's copy carries only in-frame clones and drops some. The sample holds about 490,000 clones, 70% to 80% seen once. Sample: PBMCs. These receptors were taken from a middle-aged woman in good health. Some clones in this sample may be carry-over from other donors' samples.

The chain links TRBV5-1 to TRBJ2-5; D ambiguous. Between the trimmed V and J ends, which lost 4 bases and 1 base, there was a span of 11 bases. This CDR3 is built from 14 residues. Germline CDR1 reads SGHRS; CDR2 reads YFSETQ. CDR3 in amino acids: CASSPAGVQETQYF. In DNA, the CDR3 is TGCGCCAGCAGCCCTGCAGGAGTCCAAGAGACCCAGTACTTC.

CDR3 residues: CASSLLGSGAQETQYF. In DNA, the CDR3 is TGTGCCAGCAGTTTATTGGGTAGCGGGGCCCAAGAGACCCAGTACTTC. The chain uses TRBV28 and TRBJ2-5, with 8 bases lining up with TRBD2. The germline V gene encodes CDR1 MDHEN and CDR2 SYDVKM. Trimming cost V 1 base and J 1 base; bases outside gene matches: 5. This CDR3 is 16 amino acids long.

The rearrangement joins TRBV27 to TRBJ2-7; 7 bases agree with TRBD1. J was trimmed by 5 bases and V by 6 bases; bases with no gene match: 7. The CDR3 covers 13 residues. Germline lookup yields CDR1 MNHEY and CDR2 SMNVEV (reference sequence). The CDR3 coding sequence is TGTGCCAGCAGCAGAGGGGGCTCGAACGAGCAGTACTTC. Encoded protein: CASSRGGSNEQYF.

J is TRBJ1-1 and V is TRBV2, with D perhaps TRBD1 (6 bases). Germline V gene lookup returns CDR1 SNHLY and CDR2 FYNNEI. The CDR3 is 12 residues long. V lost 9 bases and J lost 4, with 12 bases in between. The CDR3 spells CASLTGPTEAFF. CDR3 sequence (DNA): TGTGCCAGTTTAACAGGGCCCACTGAAGCTTTCTTT.

The chain links TRBV4-2 to TRBJ2-1; D gene ambiguous. Germline-derived CDR1 and CDR2 are LGHNA and YNFKEQ. Trimming cost V 0 bases and J 4 bases, with 10 bases left between them. The CDR3 is 15 residues long. This chain's CDR3 is CASSQDSAGYNEQFF. The CDR3 DNA is TGTGCCAGCAGCCAAGATTCGGCAGGTTACAATGAGCAGTTCTTC.

The chain couples TRBV5-3 to TRBJ2-4; a possible D gene is TRBD2 (6 bases). TRBV5-3 is flagged as an ORF with uncertain function. With 7 bases removed from V and 1 base from J, the gap between germline ends came to 9 bases. The CDR3 consists of 13 residues. CDR3 sequence (DNA): TGTGCCAGACCACGGGGGGCCAAAAACATTCAGTACTTC. Protein: CARPRGAKNIQYF.

A word on this clone: Other DNA sequences of this sample code for an identical CDR3. The chain recombines TRBV7-9 with TRBJ2-1; D remains ambiguous. Trimming removed 3 bases from V and 4 bases from J, with 4 bases in between. The germline CDR1 and CDR2 sequences are SEHNR and FQNEAQ (reference sequence). The CDR3 consists of 12 residues. The CDR3 sequence: CASSFPYNEQFF. The DNA for the CDR3 is TGTGCCAGCAGCTTCCCTTACAATGAGCAGTTCTTC.

V and J are TRBV28 and TRBJ2-1, with TRBD1 matching 7 bases. Germline CDR1 and CDR2: MDHEN and SYDVKM. The CDR3 has 14 amino acids. The trim removed 8 bases at V and 0 bases at J, leaving 4 bases unmatched. For the CDR3, the DNA is TGTGCCAGCCAATGGGACAGCTCCTACAATGAGCAGTTCTTC. Translated, it gives CASQWDSSYNEQFF. The whole variable domain, remainder taken from reference TRBV28 and TRBJ2-1, is DVKVTQSSRYLVKRTGEKVFLECVQDMDHENMFWYRQDPGLGLRLIYFSYDVKMKEKGDIPEGYSVSREKKERFSLILESASTNQTSMYLCASQWDSSYNEQFFGPGTRLTVL.